The clone carrying this TCR beta chain was picked up one time. What it binds is unknown. Sequencing used immunoSEQ multiplex PCR; TCRdb keeps in-frame clones, though not all of them. The repertoire holds around 89,000 clones, with around 84% as singletons. The V gene's germline CDR1 is SGHRS and CDR2 YFSETQ. The CDR3 has 16 amino acids. Trimming took off 2 bases at V and 3 bases at J, with 14 bases between the two ends. These data are taken from a study of T cell responses to AZD1222 COVID-19 vaccine. Study-wide results and caveats: Among vaccine-associated CD4 TCRs, coverage spanned spike, with dominance at 160-218 and 743-854.

Sequencing was performed on peripheral blood, taken on day 0 of AZD1222 vaccination. The source of this sequence is an adult in good health. This rearrangement joins TRBV5-1 to TRBJ1-4, with a weak D call TRBD1 (6 bases). The CDR3 region has the DNA TGCGCCAGCAGCTTTCTCATGGGGGGCTCTAATGAAAAACTGTTTTTT. Translating it yields CASSFLMGGSNEKLFF.